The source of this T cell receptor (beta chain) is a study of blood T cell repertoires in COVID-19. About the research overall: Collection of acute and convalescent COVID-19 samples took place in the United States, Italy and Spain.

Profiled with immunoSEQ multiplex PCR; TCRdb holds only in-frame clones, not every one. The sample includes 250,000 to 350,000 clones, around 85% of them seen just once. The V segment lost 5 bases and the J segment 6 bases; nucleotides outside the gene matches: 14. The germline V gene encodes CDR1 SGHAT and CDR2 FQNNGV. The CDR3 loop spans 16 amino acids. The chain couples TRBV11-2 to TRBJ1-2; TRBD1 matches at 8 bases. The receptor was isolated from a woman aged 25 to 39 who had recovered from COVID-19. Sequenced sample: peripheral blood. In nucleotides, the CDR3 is TGTGCCAGCAGCACAACGCCCCTGGACAGGGAGAATGGCTACACCTTC. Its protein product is CASSTTPLDRENGYTF.